A single sample gave rise to the 20 T cell receptor beta chains below, sequenced in a study of blood T cell repertoires in COVID-19. Measured with immunoSEQ multiplex PCR; TCRdb has only the in-frame clones, and not every one. The profile shows around 420,000 clones, roughly 88% of them singletons. Sequencing used PBMCs or T cells enriched from blood (not recorded which). All receptors come from a woman aged 40 to 50 with acute COVID-19.

The genes are TRBV27 and TRBJ2-1; 7 bases agree with TRBD1. Germline lookup yields CDR1 MNHEY and CDR2 SMNVEV (reference sequence). Losses at the gene ends were 8 bases for V and 5 bases for J; bases not matched to a gene: 3. This CDR3 is 12 amino acids long. CDR3: CASRGQNNEQFF. The DNA for the CDR3 is TGTGCCAGCCGGGGACAGAACAATGAGCAGTTCTTC.

J is TRBJ1-1 and V is TRBV7-2; TRBD1 is a possible D gene (6 bases). The germline gives CDR1 SGHTA, CDR2 FQGNSA. This CDR3 spans 14 amino acids. V dropped 5 bases and J dropped 1 base, with 11 bases sitting between them. The CDR3 reads CASSPVDRNTEAFF. The CDR3 DNA follows: TGTGCCAGCAGCCCCGTGGACAGGAACACTGAAGCTTTCTTT.

The chain carries TRBV6-5 and TRBJ1-1, with TRBD1 identical over 7 bases. This CDR3 has 13 amino acids. V lost 6 bases and J lost 11; bases outside the gene matches: 12. Germline CDR1 is MNHEY and CDR2 is SVGAGI. CDR3 sequence reads: CASRDRAGPRAFF. The CDR3 DNA sequence: TGTGCCAGCAGAGACAGGGCTGGCCCCAGGGCTTTCTTT.

The table lists this clone with a count of one. The genes are TRBV5-1 and TRBJ2-5, with D unresolved. The CDR3 runs 13 residues. In germline, CDR1 is SGHRS, CDR2 YFSETQ. Between the trimmed V and J ends, which lost 3 bases and 1 base, there was a span of 7 bases. DNA for the CDR3: TGCGCCAGCAGCTCAGGTCCCCAAGAGACCCAGTACTTC. Its translation: CASSSGPQETQYF.

The chain has TRBV10-2 and TRBJ1-1, with 8 bases identical to TRBD1. Germline V gives CDR1 WSHSY, CDR2 SAAADI. The CDR3 is made up of 12 amino acids. After removal of 6 bases from V and 8 bases from J, the junction contained 5 bases not matched to a gene. CDR3 sequence (DNA): TGCGCCAGCAGAGTCCGGGACAGGGAAGCTTTCTTT. Its protein is CASRVRDREAFF.

The V and J genes are TRBV11-2 and TRBJ2-7; a weak D match, TRBD2 (5 bases). Trimming took 6 bases from V and 4 from J, leaving 13 bases between them. CDR3 length: 13 residues. CDR1 and CDR2 (germline): SGHAT, FQNNGV. The CDR3 nucleotides read TGTGCCAGCAGTTCAGCACGCGGGTACGAGCAGTACTTC. It specifies CASSSARGYEQYF.

This chain joins TRBV7-9 and TRBJ2-3; 7 bases agree with TRBD2. CDR1 is SEHNR, CDR2 FQNEAQ, per germline (reference sequence). After removal of 1 base from V and 3 bases from J, the junction contained 4 bases not matched to a gene. This CDR3 is 15 amino acids long. CDR3 in DNA: TGTGCCAGCAGCTTAGGTGGACTAGGGACAGATACGCAGTATTTT. This translates into CASSLGGLGTDTQYF.

The CDR3 is CASSQVGGTVQSSYNEQFF. The CDR3 nucleotides are TGCGCCAGCAGCCAAGTAGGAGGGACAGTACAAAGCTCCTACAATGAGCAGTTCTTC. The V call is TRBV4-1, the J call TRBJ2-1; tentatively, D is TRBD1 (7 bases). V gave up 1 base and J gave up 0 bases, with 19 bases separating them. The CDR3 contains 19 residues. CDR1 MGHRA and CDR2 YSYEKL come from the germline V gene.

The rearrangement links TRBV14 to TRBJ2-7, with 7 nucleotides matching TRBD1. The CDR3 consists of 12 residues. Germline CDR1 SGHDN, CDR2 FVKESK. Trimming cost V 1 base and J 10 bases; bases outside gene matches: 4. The CDR3 region is CASSQATGDQYF. In nucleotides, the CDR3 is TGTGCCAGCAGCCAAGCAACAGGGGATCAGTACTTC.

This clone was detected once. V usage is TRBV2 and J usage is TRBJ1-2; 8 bases fit TRBD1. The CDR3 is 11 residues long. V lost 6 bases, J lost 8 bases, and 2 bases stayed unmatched. CDR1 and CDR2 (germline): SNHLY, FYNNEI. CDR3 amino acids: CASRTGVGYTF. CDR3 sequence (DNA): TGTGCCAGCAGGACAGGGGTCGGCTACACCTTC.

The chain couples TRBV19 to TRBJ1-5; 7 bases fit TRBD1. The CDR3 has 14 residues. Germline trimming cut 6 bases from V and 0 bases from J; bases unmatched to any gene: 2. Per germline, CDR1 LNHDA and CDR2 SQIVND (reference sequence). The CDR3 is CASRGQYSNQPQHF. DNA of the CDR3: TGTGCCAGTAGGGGACAGTATAGCAATCAGCCCCAGCATTTT.

The gene calls are TRBV18 and TRBJ1-3, with a tentative D call TRBD1 (6 bases). The CDR3 runs 15 residues. Germline-derived CDR1 and CDR2 are KGHSH and LQKENI. The V gene lost 5 bases and the J gene lost 0 bases, with 11 bases spanning the gap. CDR3 loop: CASSSSGDSGNTIYF. CDR3 nucleotides: TGTGCCAGCTCATCGTCAGGGGACTCTGGAAACACCATATATTTT.

V usage is TRBV30 and J usage is TRBJ2-7, with 8 bases identical to TRBD1. Looked up from germline, CDR1 is GTSNPN and CDR2 is SVGIG (reference sequence). Losses at the gene ends were 5 bases for V and 4 bases for J; bases not matched to a gene: 7. The CDR3 length is 13 residues. CDR3: CAWWTGKSYEQYF. As DNA, the CDR3 is TGTGCCTGGTGGACAGGGAAAAGTTACGAGCAGTACTTC. Based on the CDR3 plus reference TRBV30 and TRBJ2-7, the full variable domain is SQTIHQWPATLVQPVGSPLSLECTVEGTSNPNLYWYRQAAGRGLQLLFYSVGIGQISSEVPQNLSASRPQDRQFILSSKKLLLSDSGFYLCAWWTGKSYEQYFGPGTRLTVT.

The chain carries TRBV3-1 (or the pseudogene TRBV3-2) and TRBJ1-2; 7 bases are a match to TRBD1. Germline V CDR1 and CDR2: LGHDT, YNNKEL (reference sequence). V lost 4 bases and J lost 6; bases outside the gene matches: 8. The length of the CDR3 is 14 residues. CDR3 amino acids: CASSRDGTENGYTF. The CDR3 nucleotides are TGTGCCAGCAGCCGGGACGGGACAGAGAATGGCTACACCTTC.

The chain employs TRBV7-6 and TRBJ1-2; 9 bases line up with TRBD1. The germline V gene has CDR1 SGHVS and CDR2 FNYEAQ. Trimming cost V 1 base and J 6 bases; bases outside gene matches: 9. CDR3 length: 16 residues. CDR3 bases: TGTGCCAGCAGCTTAGAGTTGGGAGACAGGGGGAATGGCTACACCTTC. It codes for CASSLELGDRGNGYTF.

The chain recombines TRBV9 with TRBJ2-1; D is possibly TRBD2 (6 bases). Germline V CDR1 and CDR2: SGDLS, YYNGEE. There are 14 residues in the CDR3. Trimming took 6 bases from V and 4 from J, leaving 14 bases between them. The CDR3 reads CASTGGTRYNEQFF. The CDR3 nucleotides are TGTGCCAGCACCGGGGGAACCCGGTACAATGAGCAGTTCTTC. Supplemented by reference TRBV9 and TRBJ2-1, the full variable domain reads DSGVTQTPKHLITATGQRVTLRCSPRSGDLSVYWYQQSLDQGLQFLIQYYNGEERAKGNILERFSAQQFPDLHSELNLSSLELGDSALYFCASTGGTRYNEQFFGPGTRLTVL.

This chain connects TRBV2 to TRBJ2-2, with 8 bases aligning to TRBD1. This CDR3 spans 15 amino acids. In germline, CDR1 is SNHLY, CDR2 FYNNEI. With 5 bases clipped from V and 0 bases from J, the junction kept 2 bases outside the gene matches. CDR3 in DNA: TGTGCCAGCAGTCGGGACAGGCCGAACACCGGGGAGCTGTTTTTT. It is translated as CASSRDRPNTGELFF.

The chain links TRBV19 to TRBJ1-4; no reliable D call. Trimming removed 10 bases at V and 0 bases at J, with 15 bases between. Germline values: CDR1 LNHDA, CDR2 SQIVND (reference sequence). CDR3 length equals 15 residues. The CDR3: CATTDFRTTNEKLFF. CDR3 sequence (DNA): TGTGCCACCACTGATTTCCGAACAACTAATGAAAAACTGTTTTTT.

The chain combines TRBV11-2 with TRBJ1-4, with D hard to call. This CDR3 has 15 residues. The germline CDR1 and CDR2 sequences are SGHAT and FQNNGV. Trimming shortened V by 3 bases and J by 1 base, and 9 bases separated the two germline ends. The CDR3 DNA reads TGTGCCAGCAGCTTCACCCGGGGAACTAATGAAAAACTGTTTTTT. As protein: CASSFTRGTNEKLFF.

This clone came up once. CDR3 region: CASSPTANTEAFF. CDR3 nucleotide sequence: TGTGCCAGCAGCCCGACAGCGAACACTGAAGCTTTCTTT. This rearrangement joins TRBV3-1 (or the pseudogene TRBV3-2) to TRBJ1-1; a weak D match, TRBD1 (5 bases). The CDR3 has 13 amino acids. Germline-derived CDR1 and CDR2 are LGHDT and YNNKEL (reference sequence). The V gene lost 4 bases and the J gene lost 1 base, with 7 bases spanning the gap.